Listed below are T cell receptor beta chains from one sample, sequenced in a study of naive and memory T cell subsets. TCRdb itself ran the 5' RACE reads through MiXCR, one entry per CDR3 protein. The sample includes roughly 48,000 distinct CDR3 sequences, over 3.5% of them seen just once. These receptors came from a female donor in good health. Each CDR3 is given with its conserved first and last residue. The order of the fields is V gene, clone size, D gene, J gene, CDR3 DNA, CDR3 protein. D genes are given only for firm matches. For some rows the clone size is stated as once, few or many, or as a class when expanded; others skip it.

V gene: TRBV19; clone size: many; D gene: TRBD2; J gene: TRBJ2-3; CDR3 DNA: TGTGCCAGTCGGACTAGCGGGAGGGCCGTCACGCAGTATTTT; CDR3 protein: CASRTSGRAVTQYF
V gene: TRBV7-2; clone size: many; D gene: NA; J gene: TRBJ2-7; CDR3 DNA: TGTGCCAGCAGCATGCGCGCCTACGAGCAGTACTTC; CDR3 protein: CASSMRAYEQYF
V gene: TRBV3-1; clone size: many; D gene: NA; J gene: TRBJ1-2; CDR3 DNA: TGTGCCAGCAGCCAAGATACAGCCGGCTATGGCTACACCTTC; CDR3 protein: CASSQDTAGYGYTF
V gene: TRBV9; clone size: many; D gene: TRBD2; J gene: TRBJ2-1; CDR3 DNA: TGTGCCAGCAGCGTATCGGCGGGGGGTTTCTACAATGAGCAGTTCTTC; CDR3 protein: CASSVSAGGFYNEQFF
V gene: TRBV19; clone size: NA; D gene: NA; J gene: TRBJ1-3; CDR3 DNA: TGTGCCAGTCGCCTCCAGGCGACCTCTGGAAACACCATATATTTT; CDR3 protein: CASRLQATSGNTIYF
V gene: TRBV20-1; clone size: many; D gene: TRBD1; J gene: TRBJ2-1; CDR3 DNA: TGCAGTGCCCGGGACAGGGTAGGGAAGGAGCAGTTCTTC; CDR3 protein: CSARDRVGKEQFF
V gene: TRBV7-6; clone size: many; D gene: TRBD2; J gene: TRBJ2-7; CDR3 DNA: TGTGCCAGCAGCTTGGGTACTAGCGGGAAGTACGAGCAGTACTTC; CDR3 protein: CASSLGTSGKYEQYF
V gene: TRBV6-2/TRBV6-3; clone size: few; D gene: TRBD2; J gene: TRBJ2-3; CDR3 DNA: TGTGCCAGCAACCCGGGACTAGCGGGAGGAGATACGCAGTATTTT; CDR3 protein: CASNPGLAGGDTQYF
V gene: TRBV5-1; clone size: few; D gene: NA; J gene: TRBJ1-4; CDR3 DNA: TGCGCCAGCAGCTTGGCCAGGGAGACTGGTGAAAAACTGTTTTTT; CDR3 protein: CASSLARETGEKLFF
V gene: TRBV5-1; clone size: many; D gene: NA; J gene: TRBJ1-3; CDR3 DNA: TGCGCCAGCAGCTACTTCCAGGGAGCATCTGGAAACACCATATATTTT; CDR3 protein: CASSYFQGASGNTIYF
V gene: TRBV28; clone size: many; D gene: NA; J gene: TRBJ2-3; CDR3 DNA: TGTGCCAGCAGTTTGTGGAGCACAGATACGCAGTATTTT; CDR3 protein: CASSLWSTDTQYF
V gene: TRBV19; clone size: NA; D gene: TRBD1; J gene: TRBJ1-5; CDR3 DNA: TGTGCCAGTAGTCAACAGACAGGGGGCGGCAATCAGCCCCAGCATTTT; CDR3 protein: CASSQQTGGGNQPQHF
V gene: TRBV6-6; clone size: many; D gene: TRBD2; J gene: TRBJ2-7; CDR3 DNA: TGTGCCAGCAGCGGAATTAGCGGGAGCTTGAGTGAGCAGTACTTC; CDR3 protein: CASSGISGSLSEQYF
V gene: TRBV3-1; clone size: many; D gene: NA; J gene: TRBJ2-3; CDR3 DNA: TGTGCCAGCAGCCGGGACGGAACACGCACAGATACGCAGTATTTT; CDR3 protein: CASSRDGTRTDTQYF
V gene: TRBV5-4; clone size: few; D gene: NA; J gene: TRBJ1-1; CDR3 DNA: TGTGCCAGCAGCCCCCAACCTAACAGGGATGAAGCTTTCTTT; CDR3 protein: CASSPQPNRDEAFF
V gene: TRBV20-1; clone size: NA; D gene: NA; J gene: TRBJ1-2; CDR3 DNA: TGCAGTGTGAAGGGAGGGAATGGCGACACCTTC; CDR3 protein: CSVKGGNGDTF
V gene: TRBV18; clone size: many; D gene: NA; J gene: TRBJ1-6; CDR3 DNA: TGTGCCAGCTCACCATCCGGGGGCTTAGATAATTCACCCCTCCACTTT; CDR3 protein: CASSPSGGLDNSPLHF
V gene: TRBV20-1; clone size: few; D gene: NA; J gene: TRBJ1-1; CDR3 DNA: TGCAGTGTTGATGGCATGAACACTGAAGCTTTCTTT; CDR3 protein: CSVDGMNTEAFF
V gene: TRBV19; clone size: many; D gene: TRBD1; J gene: TRBJ2-5; CDR3 DNA: TGTGCCAGTTCGACAGGGAACCAAGAGACCCAGTACTTC; CDR3 protein: CASSTGNQETQYF
V gene: TRBV9; clone size: few; D gene: NA; J gene: TRBJ1-4; CDR3 DNA: TGTGCCAGCAGTCGCCGAATTAGTGAAAAACTGTTTTTT; CDR3 protein: CASSRRISEKLFF
V gene: TRBV27; clone size: few; D gene: NA; J gene: TRBJ1-5; CDR3 DNA: TGTGCCACCGGATTAGGGCCTTGGGAGCCCCAGCATTTT; CDR3 protein: CATGLGPWEPQHF
V gene: TRBV11-3; clone size: many; D gene: NA; J gene: TRBJ2-2; CDR3 DNA: TGTGCCAGCAGCTTAAAGGTCGGGGAGCTGTTTTTT; CDR3 protein: CASSLKVGELFF
V gene: TRBV18; clone size: many; D gene: NA; J gene: TRBJ2-7; CDR3 DNA: TGTGCCAGCTCACCACTGGCCTCTTCCTACGAGCAGTACTTC; CDR3 protein: CASSPLASSYEQYF
V gene: TRBV12-3/TRBV12-4; clone size: many; D gene: NA; J gene: TRBJ1-6; CDR3 DNA: TGTGCCAGCAGTTCCGGGACTGCCTATAATTCACCCCTCCACTTT; CDR3 protein: CASSSGTAYNSPLHF
V gene: TRBV6-5; clone size: many; D gene: NA; J gene: TRBJ2-7; CDR3 DNA: TGTGCCAGCAGTTACTCCAACAGGATTTCGGGGGAGCAGTACTTC; CDR3 protein: CASSYSNRISGEQYF
V gene: TRBV29-1; clone size: many; D gene: TRBD1; J gene: TRBJ2-1; CDR3 DNA: TGCAGCGTTGAGGGACAGGGCAATGAGCAGTTCTTC; CDR3 protein: CSVEGQGNEQFF
V gene: TRBV12-3/TRBV12-4; clone size: many; D gene: TRBD1; J gene: TRBJ2-2; CDR3 DNA: TGTGCCAGCAGACCGCTCTCTTCCGGGACAGGGAACACCGGGGAGCTGTTTTTT; CDR3 protein: CASRPLSSGTGNTGELFF
V gene: TRBV18; clone size: few; D gene: TRBD1; J gene: TRBJ2-4; CDR3 DNA: TGTGCCAGCTCACCGGACAGGGGGCGTATTCTAGCCAAAAACATTCAGTACTTC; CDR3 protein: CASSPDRGRILAKNIQYF
V gene: TRBV7-8; clone size: NA; D gene: NA; J gene: TRBJ2-7; CDR3 DNA: TGTGCCAGCAGCTTAACTCATGGGGACTACGAGCAGTACTTC; CDR3 protein: CASSLTHGDYEQYF
V gene: TRBV29-1; clone size: many; D gene: TRBD1; J gene: TRBJ2-5; CDR3 DNA: TGCAGCGTGACAGGGGTAGGGACGGAGACCCAGTACTTC; CDR3 protein: CSVTGVGTETQYF
V gene: TRBV29-1; clone size: NA; D gene: NA; J gene: TRBJ1-2; CDR3 DNA: TGCAGCGTTGTTGGGGGGATCTATGGCGACACCTTC; CDR3 protein: CSVVGGIYGDTF
V gene: TRBV28; clone size: many; D gene: NA; J gene: TRBJ1-3; CDR3 DNA: TGTGCCAGCAGTCTAACAGGGAGCGGAAACACCATATATTTT; CDR3 protein: CASSLTGSGNTIYF
V gene: TRBV27; clone size: many; D gene: NA; J gene: TRBJ2-1; CDR3 DNA: TGTGCCAGCAGATCTAGCCGACCCTACAATGAGCAGTTCTTC; CDR3 protein: CASRSSRPYNEQFF
V gene: TRBV20-1; clone size: many; D gene: TRBD2; J gene: TRBJ2-7; CDR3 DNA: TGCAGTGCTAGTCCTATCCGCGGGAGGACCTACGAGCAGTACTTC; CDR3 protein: CSASPIRGRTYEQYF
V gene: TRBV6-2/TRBV6-3; clone size: few; D gene: TRBD1; J gene: TRBJ1-1; CDR3 DNA: TGTGCCAGCAGTTACCCCCCGACAGGGAAGAGGAGGAACACTGAAGCTTTCTTT; CDR3 protein: CASSYPPTGKRRNTEAFF
V gene: TRBV28; clone size: many; D gene: NA; J gene: TRBJ2-1; CDR3 DNA: TGTGCCAGCAGGGGGCCCGGGGGTAAAAATGAGCAGTTCTTC; CDR3 protein: CASRGPGGKNEQFF
V gene: TRBV6-5; clone size: few; D gene: NA; J gene: TRBJ1-2; CDR3 DNA: TGTGCCAGCAGTTACTTCCCCTTGGGGGTCAACTATGGCTACACCTTC; CDR3 protein: CASSYFPLGVNYGYTF
V gene: TRBV10-3; clone size: many; D gene: NA; J gene: TRBJ1-1; CDR3 DNA: TGTGCCATCATAGGGACATCGAACACTGAAGCTTTCTTT; CDR3 protein: CAIIGTSNTEAFF
V gene: TRBV20-1; clone size: many; D gene: TRBD1; J gene: TRBJ2-1; CDR3 DNA: TGCAGTGCTAGAGAGGACAGGGGCCGAGTGGCTTACTACAATGAGCAGTTCTTC; CDR3 protein: CSAREDRGRVAYYNEQFF
V gene: TRBV3-1; clone size: many; D gene: NA; J gene: TRBJ2-1; CDR3 DNA: TGTGCCAGCAGCCTAGGGGTACAGAAATACAATGAGCAGTTCTTC; CDR3 protein: CASSLGVQKYNEQFF
V gene: TRBV14; clone size: many; D gene: NA; J gene: TRBJ2-7; CDR3 DNA: TGTGCCAGCAGCCAAGATGATCCTCGGTTGAACGAGCAGTACTTC; CDR3 protein: CASSQDDPRLNEQYF
V gene: TRBV12-3/TRBV12-4; clone size: NA; D gene: NA; J gene: TRBJ1-1; CDR3 DNA: TGTGCCAGCAGCCAGAAACGGGGAGCTTTCTTT; CDR3 protein: CASSQKRGAFF
V gene: TRBV28; clone size: few; D gene: NA; J gene: TRBJ2-3; CDR3 DNA: TGTGCCAGCAGGGGCAGAGCAACCCTAACGCAGTATTTT; CDR3 protein: CASRGRATLTQYF
V gene: TRBV7-8; clone size: many; D gene: TRBD1; J gene: TRBJ1-1; CDR3 DNA: TGTGCCAGCACCAGACCCCAGGGGGCACAGAACACTGAAGCTTTCTTT; CDR3 protein: CASTRPQGAQNTEAFF
V gene: TRBV20-1; clone size: many; D gene: TRBD1; J gene: TRBJ2-2; CDR3 DNA: TGCAGTGCTCCCCGACAGGGTGCCCTGAACACCGGGGAGCTGTTTTTT; CDR3 protein: CSAPRQGALNTGELFF
V gene: TRBV5-1; clone size: many; D gene: TRBD2; J gene: TRBJ2-1; CDR3 DNA: TGCGCCAGCAGCCCAGCGGTACGGGAGGGCCTGGTGAATGAGCAGTTCTTC; CDR3 protein: CASSPAVREGLVNEQFF
V gene: TRBV9; clone size: few; D gene: NA; J gene: TRBJ1-6; CDR3 DNA: TGTGCCAGCAGCGTAGCTCCGGCAGCACCCGTCCACTTT; CDR3 protein: CASSVAPAAPVHF
V gene: TRBV7-2; clone size: many; D gene: NA; J gene: TRBJ2-3; CDR3 DNA: TGTGCCAGCAGCTTTAGGGGCTATTTT; CDR3 protein: CASSFRGYF
V gene: TRBV9; clone size: many; D gene: NA; J gene: TRBJ2-3; CDR3 DNA: TGTGCCAGCAGCGGCGACCTGACGGATACGCAGTATTTT; CDR3 protein: CASSGDLTDTQYF
V gene: TRBV29-1; clone size: many; D gene: NA; J gene: TRBJ2-2; CDR3 DNA: TGCAGCGTTGTTGGTGGGAGTGCTAACACCGGGGAGCTGTTTTTT; CDR3 protein: CSVVGGSANTGELFF
V gene: TRBV7-7; clone size: many; D gene: TRBD2; J gene: TRBJ2-2; CDR3 DNA: TGTGCTAGCAGCACCGGACTAGTTTCGAACACCGGGGAGCTGTTTTTT; CDR3 protein: CASSTGLVSNTGELFF
V gene: TRBV10-3; clone size: many; D gene: TRBD1; J gene: TRBJ1-1; CDR3 DNA: TGTGCCATCAGTGTGTCAGGGGGTGACACTGAAGCTTTCTTT; CDR3 protein: CAISVSGGDTEAFF
V gene: TRBV19; clone size: NA; D gene: NA; J gene: TRBJ2-4; CDR3 DNA: TGTGCCAGTAGCAATTACGGCCTAGGGCAGTACTTC; CDR3 protein: CASSNYGLGQYF
V gene: TRBV2; clone size: many; D gene: TRBD1; J gene: TRBJ2-4; CDR3 DNA: TGTGCCAGTTACAATCCGGGACAGGGAGCCAAAAACATTCAGTACTTC; CDR3 protein: CASYNPGQGAKNIQYF
V gene: TRBV4-2; clone size: many; D gene: TRBD2; J gene: TRBJ2-3; CDR3 DNA: TGTGCCAGCAGCCAAGTAACTAGCGGTGGAGGAGATACGCAGTATTTT; CDR3 protein: CASSQVTSGGGDTQYF
V gene: TRBV20-1; clone size: many; D gene: TRBD2; J gene: TRBJ2-1; CDR3 DNA: TGCAGTGCTAGTAGTCCCGCGGGAGGAGAGCAGTTCTTC; CDR3 protein: CSASSPAGGEQFF
V gene: TRBV30; clone size: NA; D gene: TRBD2; J gene: TRBJ2-4; CDR3 DNA: TGTGCCTGGAGTGTAGGCGGGGGCAAAAACATTCAGTACTTC; CDR3 protein: CAWSVGGGKNIQYF